These 10 T cell receptor beta chains came from one sample sequenced in a study of molecular identifiers for immune sequencing clone quantification. MiXCR, applied by TCRdb to the PCR reads, yields one record per CDR3 protein. The sample holds approximately 100,000 distinct CDR3 sequences, roughly a third seen once. Sequences were obtained from naive CD8+ T cells from blood, with Jurkat cell RNA spiked in. Subset reported: FACS-sorted CD8+CD4-CCR7+CD45RA+ naive T cells. Receptor source: a human donor in good health. Some libraries in this study had Jurkat cell RNA spiked in.

This clonotype was observed many times. The genes are TRBV5-1 and TRBJ2-1; TRBD1 or TRBD2 may be the D gene (5 bases each). The germline CDR1 and CDR2 sequences are SGHRS and YFSETQ. The CDR3 extends over 17 amino acids. Trimming left V 0 bases short and J 3 bases short, with 16 bases between. CDR3 nucleotides: TGCGCCAGCAGCTTGGAACGTCCCGGGACCCTCTACAATGAGCAGTTCTTC. Translated, it gives CASSLERPGTLYNEQFF.

The chain employs TRBV12-3 or TRBV12-4 and TRBJ2-4; D possibly corresponds to TRBD2 (5 bases). Trimming shortened V by 3 bases and J by 0 bases, and 12 bases separated the two germline ends. This CDR3 region has 16 residues. Here the CDR3 reads CASSFGMGRAKNIQYF. The CDR3 bases are TGTGCCAGCAGTTTTGGTATGGGGAGAGCCAAAAACATTCAGTACTTC.

This chain joins TRBV9 and TRBJ2-7; D is unresolved. The CDR3 extends over 15 amino acids. The germline V and J ends were trimmed by 0 bases and 6 bases, with 16 bases remaining between them. CDR1 is SGDLS and CDR2 is YYNGEE in the germline V gene. The CDR3 sequence is CASSVGGLTVGEQYF. CDR3 nucleotides: TGTGCCAGCAGCGTAGGTGGGCTCACGGTGGGCGAGCAGTACTTC.

A note on this clonotype: A much larger clone lies a single base off, so this may be a read error. The rearrangement joins TRBV19 to TRBJ1-2; 7 bases align to TRBD1. Germline CDR1 is LNHDA and CDR2 is SQIVND (reference sequence). CDR3 size: 14 residues. The CDR3 reads CASSIWTGDYGNTF. Written as DNA, the CDR3 is TGTGCCAGTAGTATCTGGACAGGCGACTATGGCAACACCTTC.

Notes on this clonotype: This may come from a read error, since a much larger clone is one base off. The CDR3 protein is CASSPRGYNEQLF. The CDR3 nucleotides are TGTGCCAGCAGCCCCAGGGGGTACAATGAGCAGCTCTTC. The chain links TRBV9 to TRBJ2-1; 7 bases match TRBD1. The CDR3 length is 13 residues. Looked up from germline, CDR1 is SGDLS and CDR2 is YYNGEE.

This chain links TRBV24-1 with TRBJ1-2, with a possible D match to TRBD1 (5 bases). Trimming pared 9 bases from V and 1 base from J, leaving 11 bases between. Germline-derived CDR1 and CDR2 are KGHDR and SFDVKD. The CDR3 spans 13 residues. The CDR3 region has the DNA TGTGCCACCTGGGACGCCTTTAACTATGGCTACACCTTC. Amino acid sequence: CATWDAFNYGYTF.

There are a few counts of this clonotype. The chain combines TRBV12-3 or TRBV12-4 with TRBJ1-2; possible D gene TRBD1, 5 bases. The CDR3 has 13 amino acids. With 7 bases removed from V and 4 bases from J, the gap between germline ends came to 13 bases. CDR3 nucleotide sequence: TGTGCCAGCACGGGCGGGGGAGGCTATGGCTACACCTTC. The encoded protein is CASTGGGGYGYTF.

In the case of this clonotype: At one boundary the junction diverges from the germline segment, which might be a read error. The chain couples TRBV28 to TRBJ1-6; D call uncertain. There are 14 residues in the CDR3. Germline V lookup: CDR1 MDHEN, CDR2 SYDVKM. CDR3 nucleotide sequence: TGTGCCAGCGGTTTTAACGGTTTTAATTCACCCCTCCACTTT. As protein: CASGFNGFNSPLHF.

This clonotype was picked up many times. This chain uses TRBV11-2 with TRBJ1-1; D may be TRBD1 (5 bases). CDR1 and CDR2 (germline): SGHAT, FQNNGV. V was trimmed by 4 bases and J by 8 bases, leaving 17 bases between them. This CDR3 has 14 residues. As DNA, the CDR3 is TGTGCCAGCAGCTCGAACTTGGGGCCGGAGGAAGCTTTCTTT. The encoded protein is CASSSNLGPEEAFF.

This clonotype was seen ten or more times. The CDR3 nucleotides read TGTGCCAGCAGTTACGTGGGGAGAAATCAGCCCCAGCATTTT. Protein product: CASSYVGRNQPQHF. This chain links TRBV6-2 or TRBV6-3 with TRBJ1-5; D is undetermined. CDR1 is MNHEY and CDR2 is SVGEGT in the germline V gene. The CDR3 runs to 14 residues. V was cut by 2 bases and J by 4 bases, with 9 bases left in between.